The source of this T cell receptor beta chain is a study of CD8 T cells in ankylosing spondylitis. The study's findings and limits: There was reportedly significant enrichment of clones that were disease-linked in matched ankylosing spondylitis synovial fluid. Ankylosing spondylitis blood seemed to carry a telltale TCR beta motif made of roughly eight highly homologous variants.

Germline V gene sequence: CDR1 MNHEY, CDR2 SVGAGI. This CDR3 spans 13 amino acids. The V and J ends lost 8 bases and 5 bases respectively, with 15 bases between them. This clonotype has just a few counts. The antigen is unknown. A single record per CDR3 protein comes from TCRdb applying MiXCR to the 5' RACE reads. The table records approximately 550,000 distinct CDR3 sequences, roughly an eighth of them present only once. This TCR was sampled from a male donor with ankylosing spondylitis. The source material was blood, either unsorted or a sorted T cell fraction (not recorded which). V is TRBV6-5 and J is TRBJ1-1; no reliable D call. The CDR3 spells CASSGQPGTEAFF. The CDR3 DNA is TGTGCCAGCTCTGGGCAACCGGGGACTGAAGCTTTCTTT.